Listed below are T cell receptor beta chains from one sample, sequenced in a study of shared T cell receptors in the human thymus. The assay was immunoSEQ multiplex PCR, and TCRdb's table has in-frame clones only and misses some. The table lists about 660,000 clones, more than 75% of them singletons, with about 0.01% in the top ten. The same data also went into a second study, on human thymus T cells.

The source material was thymocytes. All receptors derive from a boy under three years old with a congenital heart defect. Each CDR3 is given with its conserved first and last residue. A D gene is named only where the DNA matches it firmly. Only some rows state a clone size, as once, few, many or a class for expanded clones.

V	J	size	D	DNA	CDR3
TRBV7-8	TRBJ1-4	.	.	TGTGCCAGCAGCTTGCAACAGGGCCCCTTGACGACTAATGAAAAACTGTTTTTT	CASSLQQGPLTTNEKLFF
TRBV4-1	TRBJ1-1	.	TRBD1	TGCGCCAGCAGCCAAGAGGCAGGGGGTGCCACTGAAGCTTTCTTT	CASSQEAGGATEAFF
TRBV2	TRBJ2-2	.	TRBD1	TGTGCCAGCAGGTTCGACAGGGGGGTCGGGGAGCTGTTTTTT	CASRFDRGVGELFF
TRBV30	TRBJ2-1	.	.	TGTGCCTGGAGGAGGATCAATGAGCAGTTCTTC	CAWRRINEQFF
TRBV28	TRBJ2-1	.	.	TGTGCCAGCAGTTCCATAGGGGGATCAGATGGGATCTACAATGAGCAGTTCTTC	CASSSIGGSDGIYNEQFF
TRBV6-4	TRBJ2-1	once	TRBD2	TGTGCCAGCAGCCTGACTAGCGGGAGATTGTATGAGCAGTTCTTC	CASSLTSGRLYEQFF
TRBV18	TRBJ2-7	.	.	TGTGCCAGCTCACCTCGGCCTCAGGGCCACGAGCAGTACTTC	CASSPRPQGHEQYF
TRBV4-3	TRBJ2-1	.	TRBD2	TGCGCCAGCAGCCACTTTCCTCCGGGACTAGCGTTCGATGAGCAGTTCTTC	CASSHFPPGLAFDEQFF
TRBV5-4	TRBJ2-1	.	.	TGTGCCAGCAGCTTGGTTAGCGGTAATGAGCAGTTCTTC	CASSLVSGNEQFF
TRBV27	TRBJ2-4	.	TRBD1	TGTGCCAGCAGTAGGGGACAGGCCACAACTAAAAACATTCAGTACTTC	CASSRGQATTKNIQYF
TRBV6-4	TRBJ2-5	.	TRBD2	TGTGCCAGCAGCGGCCGGAATACAGGCGGGAGGGTTGAGACCCAGTACTTC	CASSGRNTGGRVETQYF
TRBV4-1	TRBJ2-1	.	TRBD2	TGCGCCAGCAGCCGGGGCCCGGGACTAGGTATGGAGGGTGAGCAGTTCTTC	CASSRGPGLGMEGEQFF
TRBV4-2	TRBJ1-4	.	TRBD1	TGTGCCAGCAGCCAACCTGTGACAGGGTGCAGTGAAAAACTGTTTTTT	CASSQPVTGCSEKLFF
TRBV29-1	TRBJ1-1	.	.	TGCAGCGTGGGGGGGTCTGAAGCTTTCTTT	CSVGGSEAFF
TRBV27	TRBJ1-5	.	.	TGTGCCAGCAGTGCCTCCGGACAGCTAATCGGACAGCCCCAGCATTTT	CASSASGQLIGQPQHF
TRBV7-2	TRBJ2-1	.	TRBD2	TGTGCCAGCAGCTTAGCCCGGGAGGGCAACAATGAGCAGTTCTTC	CASSLAREGNNEQFF